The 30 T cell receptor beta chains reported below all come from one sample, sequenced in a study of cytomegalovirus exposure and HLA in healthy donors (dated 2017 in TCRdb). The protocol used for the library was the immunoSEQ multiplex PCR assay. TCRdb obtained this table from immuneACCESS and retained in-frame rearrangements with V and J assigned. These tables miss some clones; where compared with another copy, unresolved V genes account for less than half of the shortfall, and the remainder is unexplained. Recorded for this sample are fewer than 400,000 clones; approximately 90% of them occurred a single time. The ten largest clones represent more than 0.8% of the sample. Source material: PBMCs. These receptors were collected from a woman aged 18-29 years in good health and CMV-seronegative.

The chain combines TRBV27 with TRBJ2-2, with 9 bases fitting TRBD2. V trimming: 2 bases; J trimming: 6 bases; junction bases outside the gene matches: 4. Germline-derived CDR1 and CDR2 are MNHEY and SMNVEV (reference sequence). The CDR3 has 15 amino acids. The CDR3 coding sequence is TGTGCCAGCAGTTTACGGGCGGGAGGGGCCGGGGAGCTGTTTTTT. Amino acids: CASSLRAGGAGELFF.

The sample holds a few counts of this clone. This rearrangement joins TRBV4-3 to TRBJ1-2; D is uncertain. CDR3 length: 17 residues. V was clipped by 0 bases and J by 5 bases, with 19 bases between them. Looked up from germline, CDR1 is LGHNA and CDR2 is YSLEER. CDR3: CASSQEGSGRVGYGYTF. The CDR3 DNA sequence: TGCGCCAGCAGCCAAGAGGGTTCGGGGAGGGTTGGGTATGGCTACACCTTC.

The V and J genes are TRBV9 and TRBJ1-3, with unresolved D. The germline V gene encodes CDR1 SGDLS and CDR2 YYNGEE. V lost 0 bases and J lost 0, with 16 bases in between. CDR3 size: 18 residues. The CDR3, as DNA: TGTGCCAGCAGCGTAGCGGAGGGATCCGCTCTCTCTGGAAACACCATATATTTT. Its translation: CASSVAEGSALSGNTIYF.

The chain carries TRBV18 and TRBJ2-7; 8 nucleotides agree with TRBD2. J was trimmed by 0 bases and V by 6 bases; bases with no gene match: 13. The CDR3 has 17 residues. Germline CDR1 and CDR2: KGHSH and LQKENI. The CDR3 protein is CASSSGGAGDRSYEQYF. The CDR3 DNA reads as TGTGCCAGCTCTTCCGGGGGGGCGGGAGACCGCTCCTACGAGCAGTACTTC. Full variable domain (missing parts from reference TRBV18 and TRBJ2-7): NAGVMQNPRHLVRRRGQEARLRCSPMKGHSHVYWYRQLPEEGLKFMVYLQKENIIDESGMPKERFSAEFPKEGPSILRIQQVVRGDSAAYFCASSSGGAGDRSYEQYFGPGTRLTVT.

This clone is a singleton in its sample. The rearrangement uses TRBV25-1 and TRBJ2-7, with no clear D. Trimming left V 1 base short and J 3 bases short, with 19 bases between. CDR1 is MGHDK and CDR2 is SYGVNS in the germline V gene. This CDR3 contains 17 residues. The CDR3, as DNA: TGTGCCAGCAGTGAATCACGTAGCTCCTCCACCCTCTACGAGCAGTACTTC. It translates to CASSESRSSSTLYEQYF.

The CDR3 DNA follows: TGCGCCAGCAGCCATAGGGAGGACAGGGGGCTGAATGAGCAGTTCTTC. This codes for CASSHREDRGLNEQFF. This sequence joins TRBV4-3 and TRBJ2-1; 11 nucleotides agree with TRBD1. Germline CDR1 is LGHNA and CDR2 is YSLEER. V lost 3 bases and J lost 7; bases outside the gene matches: 8. The CDR3 is 16 amino acids.

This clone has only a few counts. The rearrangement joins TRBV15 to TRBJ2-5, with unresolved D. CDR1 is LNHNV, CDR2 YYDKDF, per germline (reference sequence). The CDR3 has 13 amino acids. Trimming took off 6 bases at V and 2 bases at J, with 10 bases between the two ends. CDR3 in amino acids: CATSMMRQETQYF. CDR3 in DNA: TGTGCCACCAGTATGATGAGACAAGAGACCCAGTACTTC.

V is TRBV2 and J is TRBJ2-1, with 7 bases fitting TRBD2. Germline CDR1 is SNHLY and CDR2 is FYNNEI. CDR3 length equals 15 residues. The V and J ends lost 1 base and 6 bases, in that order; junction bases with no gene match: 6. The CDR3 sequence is CASSEGWTRGNEQFF. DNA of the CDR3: TGTGCCAGCAGTGAAGGGTGGACTAGGGGCAATGAGCAGTTCTTC. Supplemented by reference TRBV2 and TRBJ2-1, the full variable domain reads EPEVTQTPSHQVTQMGQEVILRCVPISNHLYFYWYRQILGQKVEFLVSFYNNEISEKSEIFDDQFSVERPDGSNFTLKIRSTKLEDSAMYFCASSEGWTRGNEQFFGPGTRLTVL.

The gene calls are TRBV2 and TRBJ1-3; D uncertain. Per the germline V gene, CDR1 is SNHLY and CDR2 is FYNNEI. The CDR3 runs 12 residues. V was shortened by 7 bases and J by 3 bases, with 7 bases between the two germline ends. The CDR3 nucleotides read TGTGCCAGCAACCGGGTTGGAAACACCATATATTTT. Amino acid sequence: CASNRVGNTIYF.

Here the CDR3 DNA reads TGTGCCAGCAGCTCGCGTTTAGCGGGGGAAGAGACCCAGTACTTC. Its protein product is CASSSRLAGEETQYF. The chain links TRBV13 to TRBJ2-5, with TRBD2 matching 9 bases. V gave up 4 bases and J gave up 3 bases; unmatched junction bases: 6. Germline lookup yields CDR1 PRHDT and CDR2 FYEKMQ (reference sequence). The CDR3 has 15 residues. Full variable domain (outside the CDR3, taken from reference TRBV13 and TRBJ2-5): AAGVIQSPRHLIKEKRETATLKCYPIPRHDTVYWYQQGPGQDPQFLISFYEKMQSDKGSIPDRFSAQQFSDYHSELNMSSLELGDSALYFCASSSRLAGEETQYFGPGTRLLVL.

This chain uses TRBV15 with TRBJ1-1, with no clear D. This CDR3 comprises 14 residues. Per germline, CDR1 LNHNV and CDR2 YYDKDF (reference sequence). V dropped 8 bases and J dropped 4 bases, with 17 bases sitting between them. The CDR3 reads CATGDPRRFTEAFF. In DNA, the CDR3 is TGTGCCACCGGAGACCCCAGGAGGTTCACTGAAGCTTTCTTT. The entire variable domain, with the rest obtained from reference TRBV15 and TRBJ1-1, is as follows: DAMVIQNPRYQVTQFGKPVTLSCSQTLNHNVMYWYQQKSSQAPKLLFHYYDKDFNNEADTPDNFQSRRPNTSFCFLDIRSPGLGDTAMYLCATGDPRRFTEAFFGQGTRLTVV.

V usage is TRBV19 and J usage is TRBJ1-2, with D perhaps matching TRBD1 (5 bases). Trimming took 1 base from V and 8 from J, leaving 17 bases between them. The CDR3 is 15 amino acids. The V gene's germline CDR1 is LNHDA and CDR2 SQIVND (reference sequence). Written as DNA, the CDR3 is TGTGCCAGTAGTATAGTAGCGGGCAGGGAAGGCGGCTACACCTTC. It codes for CASSIVAGREGGYTF.

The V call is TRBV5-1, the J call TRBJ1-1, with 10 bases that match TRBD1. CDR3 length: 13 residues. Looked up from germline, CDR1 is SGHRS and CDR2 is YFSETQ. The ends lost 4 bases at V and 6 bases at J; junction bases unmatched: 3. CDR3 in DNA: TGCGCCAGCAGCCTGGACAGGGGGGCTGAAGCTTTCTTT. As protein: CASSLDRGAEAFF. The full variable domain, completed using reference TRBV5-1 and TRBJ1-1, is KAGVTQTPRYLIKTRGQQVTLSCSPISGHRSVSWYQQTPGQGLQFLFEYFSETQRNKGNFPGRFSGRQFSNSRSEMNVSTLELGDSALYLCASSLDRGAEAFFGQGTRLTVV.

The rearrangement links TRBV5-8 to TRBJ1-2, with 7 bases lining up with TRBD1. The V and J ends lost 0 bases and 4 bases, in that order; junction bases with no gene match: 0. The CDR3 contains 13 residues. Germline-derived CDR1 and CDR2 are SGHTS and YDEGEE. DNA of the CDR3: TGTGCCAGCAGCTTGGCAGGGGGCTATGGCTACACCTTC. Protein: CASSLAGGYGYTF. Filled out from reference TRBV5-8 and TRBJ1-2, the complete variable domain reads EAGVTQSPTHLIKTRGQQATLRCSPISGHTSVYWYQQALGLGLQFLLWYDEGEERNRGNFPPRFSGRQFPNYSSELNVNALELEDSALYLCASSLAGGYGYTFGSGTRLTVV.

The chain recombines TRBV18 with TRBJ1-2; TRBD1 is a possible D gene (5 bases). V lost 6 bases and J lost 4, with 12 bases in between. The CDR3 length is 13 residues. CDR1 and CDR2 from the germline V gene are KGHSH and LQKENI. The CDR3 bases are TGTGCCAGCTCGCCGGACAAAGCCTATGGCTACACCTTC. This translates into CASSPDKAYGYTF. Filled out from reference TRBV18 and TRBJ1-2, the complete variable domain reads NAGVMQNPRHLVRRRGQEARLRCSPMKGHSHVYWYRQLPEEGLKFMVYLQKENIIDESGMPKERFSAEFPKEGPSILRIQQVVRGDSAAYFCASSPDKAYGYTFGSGTRLTVV.

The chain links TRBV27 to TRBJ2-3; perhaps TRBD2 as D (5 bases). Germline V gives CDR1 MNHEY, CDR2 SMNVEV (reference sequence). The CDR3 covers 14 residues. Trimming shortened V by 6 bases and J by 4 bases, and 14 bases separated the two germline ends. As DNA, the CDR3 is TGTGCCAGCAGGGAGAGTTGGAGGTCAGATACGCAGTATTTT. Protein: CASRESWRSDTQYF.

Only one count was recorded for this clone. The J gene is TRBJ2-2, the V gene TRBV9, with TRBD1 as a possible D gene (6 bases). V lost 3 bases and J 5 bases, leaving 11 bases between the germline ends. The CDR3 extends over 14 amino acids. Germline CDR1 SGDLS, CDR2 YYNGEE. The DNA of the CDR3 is TGTGCCAGCAGCGCGACTGGACAGACCGGGGAGCTGTTTTTT. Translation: CASSATGQTGELFF.

The CDR3 protein is CSVVAQGWGETQYF. In DNA form, the CDR3 reads TGCAGCGTTGTAGCACAGGGGTGGGGGGAGACCCAGTACTTC. The J gene is TRBJ2-5, the V gene TRBV29-1; 7 nucleotides align to TRBD1. This CDR3 region has 14 residues. Germline V gene lookup returns CDR1 SQVTM and CDR2 ANQGSEA. The J segment lost 5 bases and the V segment lost 4 bases, leaving 10 bases of the junction unmatched.

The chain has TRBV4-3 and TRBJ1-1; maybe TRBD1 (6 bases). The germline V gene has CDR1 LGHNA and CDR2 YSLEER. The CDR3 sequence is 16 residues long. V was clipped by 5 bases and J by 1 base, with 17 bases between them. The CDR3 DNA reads TGCGCCAGCAGCGCTCGGATTACAGGGTCGAACACTGAAGCTTTCTTT. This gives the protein CASSARITGSNTEAFF.

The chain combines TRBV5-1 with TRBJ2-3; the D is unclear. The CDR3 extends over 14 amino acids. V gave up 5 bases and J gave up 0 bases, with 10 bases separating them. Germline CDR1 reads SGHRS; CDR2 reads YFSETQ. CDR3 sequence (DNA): TGCGCCAGCAGAGACCAGGCTAGCACAGATACGCAGTATTTT. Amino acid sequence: CASRDQASTDTQYF.

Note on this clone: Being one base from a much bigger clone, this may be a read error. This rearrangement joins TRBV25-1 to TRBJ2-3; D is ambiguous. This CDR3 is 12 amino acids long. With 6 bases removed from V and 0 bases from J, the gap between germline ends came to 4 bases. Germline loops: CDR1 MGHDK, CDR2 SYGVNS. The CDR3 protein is CASSPSTDTQYF. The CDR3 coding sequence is TGTGCCAGCAGCCCTAGCACAGATACGCAGTATTTT.

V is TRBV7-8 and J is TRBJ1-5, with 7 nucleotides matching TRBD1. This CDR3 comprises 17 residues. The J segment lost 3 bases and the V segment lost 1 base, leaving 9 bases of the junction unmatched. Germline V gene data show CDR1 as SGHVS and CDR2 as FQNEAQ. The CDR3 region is CASSLVIGQVANQPQHF. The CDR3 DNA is TGTGCCAGCAGCTTAGTAATCGGACAGGTTGCCAATCAGCCCCAGCATTTT.

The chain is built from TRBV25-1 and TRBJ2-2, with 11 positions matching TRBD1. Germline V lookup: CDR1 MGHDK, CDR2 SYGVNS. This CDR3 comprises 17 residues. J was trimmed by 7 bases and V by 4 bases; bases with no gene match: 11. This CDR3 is CASSAMGGQGAGGELFF. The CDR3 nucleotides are TGTGCCAGCAGTGCCATGGGAGGACAGGGGGCGGGCGGGGAGCTGTTTTTT.

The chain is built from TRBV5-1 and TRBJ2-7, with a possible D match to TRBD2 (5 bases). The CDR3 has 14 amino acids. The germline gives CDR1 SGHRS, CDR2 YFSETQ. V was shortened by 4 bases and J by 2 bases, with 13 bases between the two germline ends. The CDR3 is CASSLGEAAYEQYF. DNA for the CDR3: TGCGCCAGCAGCCTCGGGGAAGCTGCCTACGAGCAGTACTTC.

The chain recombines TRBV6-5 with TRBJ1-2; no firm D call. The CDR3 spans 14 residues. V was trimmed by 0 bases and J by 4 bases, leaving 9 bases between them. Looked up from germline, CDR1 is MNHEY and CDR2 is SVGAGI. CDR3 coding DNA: TGTGCCAGCAGTTACTCTGGCACCACCTATGGCTACACCTTC. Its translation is CASSYSGTTYGYTF.

CDR3: CASSQLLAGAYNEQFF. CDR3 DNA sequence: TGCGCCAGCAGCCAACTACTAGCGGGGGCCTACAATGAGCAGTTCTTC. The genes are TRBV4-3 and TRBJ2-1; TRBD2 aligns across 11 bases. The trim removed 2 bases at V and 2 bases at J, leaving 2 bases unmatched. This CDR3 region has 16 residues. Germline lookup yields CDR1 LGHNA and CDR2 YSLEER.

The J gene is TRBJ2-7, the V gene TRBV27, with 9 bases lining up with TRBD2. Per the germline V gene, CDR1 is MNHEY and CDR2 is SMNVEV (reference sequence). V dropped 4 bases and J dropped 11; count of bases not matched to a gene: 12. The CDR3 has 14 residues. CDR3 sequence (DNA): TGTGCCAGCAGTTCCCTAGTAGATAGCGGGAGCGAGTACTTC. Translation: CASSSLVDSGSEYF.

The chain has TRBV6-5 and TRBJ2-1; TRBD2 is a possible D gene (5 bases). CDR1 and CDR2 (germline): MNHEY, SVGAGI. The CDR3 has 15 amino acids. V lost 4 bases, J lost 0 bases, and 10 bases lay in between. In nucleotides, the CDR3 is TGTGCCAGCAGTTCCGGGGTCCGCTCCTACAATGAGCAGTTCTTC. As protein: CASSSGVRSYNEQFF.

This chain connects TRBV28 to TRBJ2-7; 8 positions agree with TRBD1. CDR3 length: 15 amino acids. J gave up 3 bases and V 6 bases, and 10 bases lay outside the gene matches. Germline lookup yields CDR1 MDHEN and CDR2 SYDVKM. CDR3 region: CASSPRGQVNYEQYF. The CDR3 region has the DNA TGTGCCAGCAGCCCCCGGGGACAGGTGAACTACGAGCAGTACTTC.

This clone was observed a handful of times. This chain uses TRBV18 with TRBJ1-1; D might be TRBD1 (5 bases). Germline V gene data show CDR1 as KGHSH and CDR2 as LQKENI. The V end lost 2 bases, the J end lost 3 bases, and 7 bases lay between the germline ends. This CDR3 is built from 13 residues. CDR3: CASSPGADTEAFF. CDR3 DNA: TGTGCCAGCTCACCAGGGGCGGACACTGAAGCTTTCTTT.